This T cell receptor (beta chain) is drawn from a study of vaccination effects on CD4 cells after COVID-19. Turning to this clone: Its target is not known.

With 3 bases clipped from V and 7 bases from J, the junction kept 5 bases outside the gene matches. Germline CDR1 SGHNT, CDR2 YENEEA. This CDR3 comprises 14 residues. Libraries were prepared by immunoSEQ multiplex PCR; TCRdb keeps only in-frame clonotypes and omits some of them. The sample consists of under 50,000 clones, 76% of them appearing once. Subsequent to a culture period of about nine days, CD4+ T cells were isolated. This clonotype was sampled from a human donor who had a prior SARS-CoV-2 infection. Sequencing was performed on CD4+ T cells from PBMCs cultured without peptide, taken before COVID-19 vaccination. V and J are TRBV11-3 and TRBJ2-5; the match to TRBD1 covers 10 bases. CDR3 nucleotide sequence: TGTGCCAGCAGCTTCGGACAGGGGGTAGGGACCCAGTACTTC. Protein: CASSFGQGVGTQYF.